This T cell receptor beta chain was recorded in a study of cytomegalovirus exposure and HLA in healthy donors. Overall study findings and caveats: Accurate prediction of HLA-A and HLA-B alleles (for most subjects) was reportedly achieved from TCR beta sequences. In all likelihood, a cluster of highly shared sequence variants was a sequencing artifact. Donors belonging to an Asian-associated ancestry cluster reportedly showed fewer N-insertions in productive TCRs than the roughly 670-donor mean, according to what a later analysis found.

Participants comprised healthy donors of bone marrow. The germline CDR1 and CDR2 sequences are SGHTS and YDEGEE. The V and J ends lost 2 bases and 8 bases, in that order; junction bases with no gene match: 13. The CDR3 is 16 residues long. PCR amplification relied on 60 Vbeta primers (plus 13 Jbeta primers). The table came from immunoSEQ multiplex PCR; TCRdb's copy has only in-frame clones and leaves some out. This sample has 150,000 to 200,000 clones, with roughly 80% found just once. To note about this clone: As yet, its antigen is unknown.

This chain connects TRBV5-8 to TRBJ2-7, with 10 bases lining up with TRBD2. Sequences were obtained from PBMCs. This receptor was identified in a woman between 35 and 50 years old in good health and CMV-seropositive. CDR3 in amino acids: CASSFSISLAGVKQYF. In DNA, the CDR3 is TGTGCCAGCAGCTTTAGTATTAGCCTAGCGGGAGTGAAGCAGTACTTC.